The present T cell receptor (beta chain) was sequenced within a study of blood T cell repertoires in COVID-19 (dated by TCRdb to the early 2020s). In the study overall: The collaborator samples originated in the United States, Italy and Spain and spanned the acute and convalescent phases of COVID-19. The prospective study material was composed of cDNA or gDNA derived from T cells, B-cell-depleted T cells, or PBMCs. Subjects who had been exposed to COVID-19, were actively infected with it, or had recovered from it provided the deeply sampled blood TCRbeta repertoires that made up the dataset. A freely available public database, intended as a resource for researchers studying the immune response to SARS-CoV-2, is where the repertoires were released. Samples came from the ongoing ImmuneRACE study (first 160 participants) plus 1,254 subjects from 6 global collaborators. Nearly every sample came with metadata listing a de-identified subject ID, COVID-19 status, age in years and sex. Where available, HLA class I and class II types were taken from metadata supplied by the sample provider and were not determined by assay-based typing.

TCRbeta CDR3 regions were amplified from genomic DNA using the immunoSEQ Assay, a bias-controlled multiplex PCR. The original methods were these. The number of nucleated cells in each sample was estimated by amplification of reference gene primers within the assay. To quantify the absolute abundance of each unique TCRbeta CDR3 rearrangement, sequence reads were collapsed and filtered. Productive Simpson clonality was computed per sample as the square root of Simpson's diversity index over productive rearrangements. TCRdb carries this immuneACCESS record with in-frame sequences only. Its versions omit some clonotypes, under half of them owing to an unresolved V gene in the studies checked, with the rest unexplained. V and J calls and clone size are as listed in that table; D and trimming were resolved from the DNA. The sample table contains 250,000 or so clones; only one count was recorded for 75% to 95% of them. Clones ranked in the top ten supply 2.5% to 3% of the sample.

For this clone: There is no known antigen for this receptor. Base-call qualities are not available, and no considerably larger clone is one nucleotide away.

General findings and caveats noted by the study authors: Clinical and demographic metadata were provided uncurated, with the amount varying by source and participant.

Taken from the germline V gene, the CDR1 and CDR2 loops are MDHEN and SYDVKM. Including the terminal cysteine and phenylalanine, the CDR3 comprises 13 residues. The DNA shown is the 39-base CDR3, in frame from base 1. V gives up 8 bases and J gives up 0 bases, and the segment between their germline ends measures 10 bases. Enrolling through a virtual design, the prospective study's participants ranged in age from roughly 18 to 89 years and lived across 24 United States geographic areas. To assign participants to cohorts, the prospective study relied on clinical history that participants themselves reported in a screening survey and a study questionnaire. Exposed participants had been in contact with someone with a PCR-confirmed or clinician-diagnosed COVID-19 case within 2 weeks of study entry. Mobile phlebotomists in the prospective study collected whole blood, serum and a nasopharyngeal or oropharyngeal swab from every participant. Participants in the prospective study had the option to provide additional blood draws and questionnaires over a 2-month period. Blood samples from the prospective study were shipped frozen or at room temperature prior to DNA extraction.

The TCR was taken from a middle-aged man who had been exposed to COVID-19. The sequence is built from TRBV28 and TRBJ1-1; no confident D gene assignment can be made. Specimen: PBMCs or T cells enriched from blood (not recorded which). At the DNA level, the sequence is TGTGCCAGCGCAGGCCCTTTGAACACTGAAGCTTTCTTT. Its product reads: CASAGPLNTEAFF.